These 23 T cell receptor beta chains came from one sample sequenced in a study of control samples from healthy donors and cancer patients. The repertoire was sequenced with immunoSEQ multiplex PCR; TCRdb's copy has only in-frame clones and lacks some. Among some 150,000 clones listed, around 94% were seen once. What was sequenced was PBMCs. These receptors were collected from a man aged 55 to 70 with colorectal cancer.

V is TRBV3-1 (or the pseudogene TRBV3-2) and J is TRBJ1-2; TRBD1 is a possible D gene (5 bases). This CDR3 is built from 14 residues. Germline V lookup: CDR1 LGHDT, CDR2 YNNKEL (reference sequence). Trimming removed 8 bases at V and 8 bases at J, with 21 bases between. The CDR3 spells CASAPRGDGGGYTF. The CDR3 DNA follows: TGTGCCAGCGCCCCAAGAGGGGACGGTGGCGGCTACACCTTC.

V and J are TRBV19 and TRBJ1-1, with 7 bases fitting TRBD1. Germline-derived CDR1 and CDR2 are LNHDA and SQIVND (reference sequence). The CDR3 consists of 15 residues. The ends lost 8 bases at V and 0 bases at J; junction bases unmatched: 9. CDR3 sequence: CASYRGREMNTEAFF. CDR3 in DNA: TGTGCCAGTTACAGGGGTAGGGAGATGAACACTGAAGCTTTCTTT.

V usage is TRBV25-1 and J usage is TRBJ1-1, with unresolved D. The CDR3 consists of 15 residues. The V gene's germline CDR1 is MGHDK and CDR2 SYGVNS. Trimming left V 4 bases short and J 3 bases short, with 15 bases between. CDR3 loop: CASSGRRVEDTEAFF. The CDR3 DNA reads as TGTGCCAGCAGTGGACGTCGTGTGGAAGACACTGAAGCTTTCTTT.

The chain carries TRBV5-5 and TRBJ2-6; no clear D. There are 14 residues in the CDR3. V was cut by 6 bases and J by 3 bases, with 10 bases left in between. Germline V gene sequence: CDR1 SGHKS, CDR2 YYEKEE (reference sequence). CDR3 DNA sequence: TGTGCCAGCAACCTTGTGAATGGGGCCAACGTCCTGACTTTC. Its translation is CASNLVNGANVLTF. Using reference TRBV5-5 and TRBJ2-6 for the parts outside the CDR3, the full variable domain is DAGVTQSPTHLIKTRGQQVTLRCSPISGHKSVSWYQQVLGQGPQFIFQYYEKEERGRGNFPDRFSARQFPNYSSELNVNALLLGDSALYLCASNLVNGANVLTFGAGSRLTVL.

The chain links TRBV30 to TRBJ1-2, with no clear D. Between the trimmed V and J ends, which lost 0 bases and 8 bases, there was a span of 13 bases. Germline V lookup: CDR1 GTSNPN, CDR2 SVGIG (reference sequence). This CDR3 contains 13 residues. The CDR3 sequence: CAWSVSLSWGYTF. In DNA, the CDR3 is TGTGCCTGGAGTGTATCTCTCTCATGGGGCTACACCTTC.

The chain couples TRBV19 to TRBJ1-1; the match to TRBD1 covers 7 bases. The germline V gene encodes CDR1 LNHDA and CDR2 SQIVND (reference sequence). The J segment lost 2 bases and the V segment lost 6 bases, leaving 9 bases of the junction unmatched. This CDR3 has 15 residues. The CDR3 sequence: CASSPTGMRNTEAFF. CDR3 in DNA: TGTGCCAGTAGCCCGACAGGGATGAGAAACACTGAAGCTTTCTTT.

The CDR3 bases are TGTGCCAGCAGCATAGTGGAGGGGACCGCCTACGAGCAGTACTTC. Protein: CASSIVEGTAYEQYF. This chain links TRBV11-2 with TRBJ2-7; the D gene is possibly TRBD2 (6 bases). Trimming pared 5 bases from V and 2 bases from J, leaving 16 bases between. The CDR3 loop spans 15 amino acids. The germline V gene encodes CDR1 SGHAT and CDR2 FQNNGV.

The V gene is TRBV5-1, the J gene TRBJ2-1; maybe TRBD2 (6 bases). CDR1 is SGHRS, CDR2 YFSETQ, per germline. The CDR3 loop spans 14 amino acids. V was trimmed by 0 bases and J by 7 bases, leaving 11 bases between them. CDR3 DNA: TGCGCCAGCAGCTTGGATCCAGGGAGGAATGAGCAGTTCTTC. Residues: CASSLDPGRNEQFF.

V is TRBV11-3 and J is TRBJ1-5; D may be TRBD1 (5 bases). V was trimmed by 4 bases and J by 3 bases, leaving 16 bases between them. This CDR3 has 16 residues. Germline V lookup: CDR1 SGHNT, CDR2 YENEEA. The CDR3 bases are TGTGCCAGCAGCTCCGAGGGGCTCCCTTCCAATCAGCCCCAGCATTTT. Translation gives CASSSEGLPSNQPQHF. Variable domain in full (rest from reference TRBV11-3 and TRBJ1-5): EAGVVQSPRYKIIEKKQPVAFWCNPISGHNTLYWYLQNLGQGPELLIRYENEEAVDDSQLPKDRFSAERLKGVDSTLKIQPAELGDSAVYLCASSSEGLPSNQPQHFGDGTRLSIL.

This clone was seen once. This chain joins TRBV6-6 and TRBJ2-4; 9 bases fit TRBD1. Germline V CDR1 and CDR2: MNHNY, SVGAGI (reference sequence). The V and J ends lost 8 bases and 8 bases, in that order; junction bases with no gene match: 13. The CDR3 sequence is 15 residues long. The CDR3 is CASGAGTGPPDIQYF. In DNA form, the CDR3 reads TGTGCCAGCGGCGCCGGGACAGGGCCTCCGGACATTCAGTACTTC.

The chain combines TRBV18 with TRBJ1-1; 9 bases fit TRBD1. J lost 5 bases, V lost 5 bases, and 21 bases had no gene match. Germline V CDR1 and CDR2: KGHSH, LQKENI. This CDR3 has 19 amino acids. The CDR3 loop is CASSSTAPGTGSGGTEAFF. The CDR3 DNA is TGTGCCAGCTCATCAACAGCGCCCGGGACAGGGTCCGGGGGTACTGAAGCTTTCTTT.

The CDR3 sequence: CAISEGLAGAHEQYF. As DNA, the CDR3 is TGTGCCATCAGTGAAGGACTAGCGGGGGCCCACGAGCAGTACTTC. The rearrangement links TRBV10-3 to TRBJ2-7; 13 bases map to TRBD2. The CDR3 loop spans 15 amino acids. Germline V lookup: CDR1 ENHRY, CDR2 SYGVKD. After removal of 3 bases from V and 5 bases from J, the junction contained 4 bases not matched to a gene.

This rearrangement joins TRBV4-3 to TRBJ2-7; maybe TRBD1 (5 bases). The ends were cut back, 0 bases at V and 0 bases at J, with 18 bases in the middle. Germline assignment: CDR1 LGHNA and CDR2 YSLEER. This CDR3 contains 18 residues. The CDR3 bases are TGCGCCAGCAGCCAAGATACCCGGGCGGACATCCCCTCCTACGAGCAGTACTTC. Translated: CASSQDTRADIPSYEQYF.

As concerns this clone: The identical CDR3 is also encoded by other nucleotide sequences in the sample. The chain recombines TRBV5-1 with TRBJ1-5; D remains ambiguous. V lost 4 bases to trimming and J lost 0 bases, with 8 bases between them. Germline-derived CDR1 and CDR2 are SGHRS and YFSETQ. This CDR3 is built from 14 residues. The DNA of the CDR3 is TGCGCCAGCAGCCTAGACGGTAGCAATCAGCCCCAGCATTTT. Translation gives CASSLDGSNQPQHF.

The rearrangement links TRBV19 to TRBJ1-2; 11 positions match TRBD1. From germline, CDR1 is LNHDA and CDR2 SQIVND (reference sequence). The CDR3 spans 14 residues. V lost 4 bases and J lost 5; bases outside the gene matches: 3. The CDR3 reads CASSRTGGPYGYTF. CDR3 nucleotide sequence: TGTGCCAGTAGTAGGACAGGGGGCCCTTATGGCTACACCTTC.

V gene TRBV20-1 combines with J gene TRBJ1-3; TRBD1 aligns across 8 bases. Germline V gene data show CDR1 as DFQATT and CDR2 as SNEGSKA (reference sequence). Germline trimming cut 3 bases from V and 0 bases from J; bases unmatched to any gene: 1. The length of the CDR3 is 14 residues. The CDR3 DNA reads TGCAGTGCTAGTCAGGGGGCCTCTGGAAACACCATATATTTT. Residues: CSASQGASGNTIYF.

The V gene is TRBV5-1, the J gene TRBJ2-5; no clear D gene. Germline-derived CDR1 and CDR2 are SGHRS and YFSETQ. V was shortened by 5 bases and J by 3 bases, with 14 bases between the two germline ends. This CDR3 comprises 14 residues. CDR3 sequence (DNA): TGCGCCAGCAGTCAGGATCTATCGAAAGAGACCCAGTACTTC. It yields the protein CASSQDLSKETQYF.

The J gene is TRBJ2-3, the V gene TRBV4-1, with D unclear. The V gene's germline CDR1 is MGHRA and CDR2 YSYEKL. V lost 3 bases and J 1 base, leaving 20 bases between the germline ends. The CDR3 is 18 residues long. CDR3 residues: CASSHSPRVGGRTDTQYF. The CDR3 DNA sequence: TGCGCCAGCAGCCACAGCCCTAGAGTAGGTGGTCGCACAGATACGCAGTATTTT.

This clone was counted a single time. The V and J genes are TRBV25-1 and TRBJ1-3; D gene uncertain. This CDR3 comprises 12 residues. CDR1 and CDR2 (germline): MGHDK, SYGVNS. The CDR3 loop reads CASVSSGNTIYF. The CDR3 bases are TGTGCTTCCGTCAGCTCTGGAAACACCATATATTTT.

The chain employs TRBV19 and TRBJ1-5; D is ambiguous. CDR1 and CDR2 from the germline V gene are LNHDA and SQIVND (reference sequence). This CDR3 region has 15 residues. Trimming removed 7 bases at V and 2 bases at J, with 15 bases between. CDR3: CASTRGERRNQPQHF. The CDR3, as DNA: TGTGCCAGTACTCGCGGGGAGAGGCGCAATCAGCCCCAGCATTTT. Full variable domain (remainder filled in from reference TRBV19 and TRBJ1-5): DGGITQSPKYLFRKEGQNVTLSCEQNLNHDAMYWYRQDPGQGLRLIYYSQIVNDFQKGDIAEGYSVSREKKESFPLTVTSAQKNPTAFYLCASTRGERRNQPQHFGDGTRLSIL.

The rearrangement links TRBV30 to TRBJ1-1; D not certain. The CDR3 has 14 amino acids. Trimming left V 4 bases short and J 2 bases short, with 14 bases between. Germline CDR1 GTSNPN, CDR2 SVGIG (reference sequence). In DNA form, the CDR3 reads TGTGCCTGGACCAGGACGGCGGCAAACACTGAAGCTTTCTTT. Amino acids: CAWTRTAANTEAFF.

This chain joins TRBV19 and TRBJ2-7, with TRBD2 identical over 10 bases. The junction had 9 bases not matched to a gene; V was cut back by 5 bases and J by 5 bases. The germline V gene encodes CDR1 LNHDA and CDR2 SQIVND (reference sequence). The CDR3 totals 15 residues. The CDR3 coding sequence is TGTGCCAGTAGTCCCGGGACTAGCGTGTCCCACGAGCAGTACTTC. Protein sequence: CASSPGTSVSHEQYF.

This sequence joins TRBV28 and TRBJ2-5; 12 positions match TRBD2. V was clipped by 5 bases and J by 5 bases; unmatched bases: 12. From germline, CDR1 is MDHEN and CDR2 SYDVKM. The CDR3 contains 17 residues. This CDR3 reads CASSPGGLAGSMETQYF. CDR3 coding DNA: TGTGCCAGCAGTCCCGGAGGACTAGCGGGGAGTATGGAGACCCAGTACTTC.